These 16 T cell receptor beta chains share one sample of origin, sequenced in a study of T cell clonality in common variable immunodeficiency. Assay: immunoSEQ multiplex PCR; the TCRdb copy retains only in-frame clones and omits some. The repertoire consists of some 45,000 clones, none detected only once. The sequenced material came from peripheral blood mononuclear cells. The receptors were sampled from a person aged 18 to 70 in good health.

Note on this clone: A much larger clonotype is one base distant, so this may be a read error. The CDR3 end is not reached by the read, which stops 3 residues before it; the germline J gene fills it in. The rearrangement joins TRBV6-2 or TRBV6-3 to TRBJ2-4, with a weak D call TRBD1 (6 bases). This CDR3 is 16 amino acids long. CDR1 MNHEY and CDR2 SVGEGT come from the germline V gene. CDR3 DNA, as far as it was read: TGTGCCAGCAGTTATTGGAAGGGGGTTGGGCAAGAGACT. This translates into CASSYWKGVGQET. The complete CDR3 reads CASSYWKGVGQETQYF.

This clone has at least ten counts. From the germline J gene comes the end of the CDR3, since the read stops 3 residues before it. The chain combines TRBV30 with TRBJ2-1; TRBD2 is a possible D gene (5 bases). The V end was cut by 3 bases, the J end by 7 bases, with 10 bases between. Looked up from germline, CDR1 is GTSNPN and CDR2 is SVGIG (reference sequence). The CDR3 extends over 12 amino acids. This chain's CDR3 is CAWRLELNEQFF. The part of the CDR3 DNA that was read is TGTGCCTGGAGACTAGAATTAAATGAG.

This clone has at least ten counts. The missing CDR3 end, 3 residues past where the read stops, is filled in from the germline J gene. J is TRBJ2-2 and V is TRBV5-1; D perhaps matches TRBD1 (8 bases). V shed 4 bases and J shed 3 bases, with 13 bases lying between them. Germline V lookup: CDR1 SGHRS, CDR2 YFSETQ. CDR3 length: 15 residues. The CDR3 bases that were read are TGCGCCAGCAGCGGACAGGGAGGGGACACCGGGGAG. It encodes CASSGQGGDTGE. The entire CDR3 is CASSGQGGDTGELFF.

This clone was recorded at least ten times. The DNA ends 3 residues before the CDR3 does, and the rest of the CDR3 is filled in from the germline J gene. The V call is TRBV7-7, the J call TRBJ2-1; 7 nucleotides match TRBD2. V gave up 1 base and J gave up 8 bases; unmatched junction bases: 11. Germline V gene data show CDR1 as SSHAT and CDR2 as FNYEAQ (reference sequence). There are 16 residues in the CDR3. The sequenced part of the CDR3 DNA is TGTGCCAGCAGCTTAGGACTAGCCCCAATATCCGATGAG. Translation: CASSLGLAPISDE. The entire CDR3 protein is CASSLGLAPISDEQFF.

The sample holds many counts of this clone. With the read ending 3 residues before the CDR3 end, the germline J gene is used to fill in that end. This chain joins TRBV7-3 and TRBJ2-1, with a tentative D call TRBD1 (5 bases). There are 16 residues in the CDR3. The ends were cut back, 1 base at V and 2 bases at J, with 12 bases in the middle. Germline V CDR1 and CDR2: SGHTA, FQGTGA. The CDR3 bases that were read are TGTGCCAGCAGCTTAAGGGGCCCTGGTCCCTACAATGAG. Its protein is CASSLRGPGPYNE. The whole CDR3 sequence is CASSLRGPGPYNEQFF.

This clone was counted many times. The CDR3 goes on 3 residues after the read ends, and that part is filled in from the germline J gene. The chain combines TRBV7-3 with TRBJ2-2; D remains ambiguous. V was cut by 4 bases and J by 5 bases, with 5 bases left in between. This CDR3 region has 12 residues. The germline gives CDR1 SGHTA, CDR2 FQGTGA. The CDR3 sequence: CASSWATGELFF. CDR3 DNA, as far as it was read: TGTGCCAGCAGCTGGGCAACCGGGGAG.

To note about this clone: The read falls 3 residues short of the CDR3 end, and the missing part is taken from the germline J gene. The rearrangement links TRBV2 to TRBJ2-3, with 10 bases aligning to TRBD1. Germline CDR1 SNHLY, CDR2 FYNNEI. CDR3 length: 14 residues. This chain's CDR3 is CASTSDRGDETQYF. The CDR3 DNA, read in part, is TGTGCCAGCACCTCGGACAGGGGGGACGAGACG.

This clone was seen at least ten times. The CDR3 end falls 3 residues outside the read, so it is completed with the germline J gene. The rearrangement joins TRBV7-2 to TRBJ1-1; 8 positions match TRBD1. The J segment lost 5 bases and the V segment lost 4 bases, leaving 6 bases of the junction unmatched. The length of the CDR3 is 14 residues. Germline V gives CDR1 SGHTA, CDR2 FQGNSA. Incomplete CDR3 DNA: TGTGCCAGCAGCTCCGGACAGGGTAGGACTGAA. It translates to CASSSGQGRTE. The complete CDR3 protein is CASSSGQGRTEAFF.

This clone showed up many times. Read data end 3 residues before the CDR3 end; the end is taken from the germline J gene. The rearrangement joins TRBV4-1 to TRBJ1-4; D possibly corresponds to TRBD1 (5 bases). Germline CDR1 is MGHRA and CDR2 is YSYEKL. The CDR3 length is 15 residues. V shed 5 bases and J shed 7 bases, with 17 bases lying between them. The CDR3: CASSARRGAGEKLFF. The part of the CDR3 DNA that was read is TGCGCCAGCAGCGCAAGAAGAGGGGCCGGTGAAAAA.

This clone was counted many times. Read data end 3 residues before the CDR3 end; the end is taken from the germline J gene. The V call is TRBV5-5, the J call TRBJ2-3; 8 nucleotides line up with TRBD1. Germline CDR1 and CDR2: SGHKS and YYEKEE (reference sequence). The CDR3 runs 15 residues. The V gene end was trimmed by 4 bases and the J gene end by 3 bases; junction bases not matched to a gene: 7. Partial CDR3 DNA: TGTGCCAGCAGCCCCGACAGGGGAAGGACAGATACG. Its protein is CASSPDRGRTDT. The CDR3 in its entirety is CASSPDRGRTDTQYF. Full variable domain (remainder filled in from reference TRBV5-5 and TRBJ2-3): DAGVTQSPTHLIKTRGQQVTLRCSPISGHKSVSWYQQVLGQGPQFIFQYYEKEERGRGNFPDRFSARQFPNYSSELNVNALLLGDSALYLCASSPDRGRTDTQYFGPGTRLTVL.

This clone has at least ten counts. The read stops 3 residues short of the end of the CDR3; the missing end is completed from the germline J gene. This chain uses TRBV28 with TRBJ1-2, with D unclear. V shed 5 bases and J shed 3 bases, with 10 bases lying between them. The CDR3 has 13 residues. The germline CDR1 and CDR2 sequences are MDHEN and SYDVKM. The CDR3 protein is CASSLSGYYGYTF. CDR3 DNA, as far as it was read: TGTGCCAGCAGTCTTTCAGGATACTATGGC.

This clone showed up many times. The sequenced fragment ends 3 residues before the CDR3 boundary, so the rest is inferred from the germline J gene. The V and J genes are TRBV6-2 or TRBV6-3 and TRBJ1-2, with a tentative D call TRBD1 (6 bases). Germline CDR1 reads MNHEY; CDR2 reads SVGEGT. V shed 4 bases and J shed 4 bases, with 19 bases lying between them. This CDR3 spans 16 amino acids. Incomplete CDR3 DNA: TGTGCCAGCAGTTCTCGGAGGGGGGGGTGGTTCTATGGC. It specifies CASSSRRGGWFYG. The whole CDR3 sequence reads CASSSRRGGWFYGYTF.

In its sample, this clone was seen many times. The missing CDR3 end, 3 residues past where the read stops, is filled in from the germline J gene. The chain links TRBV12-5 to TRBJ2-1; 7 positions agree with TRBD1. This CDR3 comprises 15 residues. Germline V lookup: CDR1 LGHNT, CDR2 FRNRAP. J gave up 0 bases and V 4 bases, and 3 bases lay outside the gene matches. The part of the CDR3 DNA that was read is TGTGCTAGTGGTTCGGGACAGAGCTCCTACAATGAG. This codes for CASGSGQSSYNE. The whole CDR3 protein is CASGSGQSSYNEQFF.

This clone showed up many times. The CDR3 extends 3 residues past the end of the read, so its final part is completed from the germline J gene. This chain uses TRBV20-1 with TRBJ2-1; 15 nucleotides line up with TRBD2. The CDR3 runs to 18 residues. CDR1 DFQATT and CDR2 SNEGSKA come from the germline V gene (reference sequence). Trimming at V came to 4 bases and at J to 0 bases, leaving 7 bases not matched to a gene. CDR3 bases read: TGCAGTGCTACCTCGGGACTAGCGGGAGGAAGCTCCTACAATGAG. It translates to CSATSGLAGGSSYNE. The full CDR3 protein reads CSATSGLAGGSSYNEQFF.

This clone came up many times. The CDR3 goes on 3 residues after the read ends, and that part is filled in from the germline J gene. The V and J genes are TRBV2 and TRBJ2-3; the match to TRBD2 covers 12 bases. This CDR3 is built from 16 residues. Germline V gives CDR1 SNHLY, CDR2 FYNNEI. The V segment lost 7 bases and the J segment 4 bases; nucleotides outside the gene matches: 9. CDR3 DNA (partial): TGTGCCAGCACCAAGGGTGGACTAGCGGGGTCAGATACG. It is translated as CASTKGGLAGSDT. The full CDR3 protein is CASTKGGLAGSDTQYF.

This clone was counted many times. The observed sequence ends 3 residues before the CDR3 terminus, with the missing tail filled in from the germline J gene. The rearrangement joins TRBV30 to TRBJ1-2; D perhaps matches TRBD1 (6 bases). CDR1 and CDR2 from the germline V gene are GTSNPN and SVGIG (reference sequence). V was cut by 0 bases and J by 0 bases, with 14 bases left in between. The CDR3 length is 16 residues. The CDR3 sequence is CAWSVPGAGANYGYTF. CDR3 bases read: TGTGCCTGGAGTGTACCAGGGGCAGGGGCTAACTATGGC. The complete variable domain, with remaining parts taken from reference TRBV30 and TRBJ1-2, reads SQTIHQWPATLVQPVGSPLSLECTVEGTSNPNLYWYRQAAGRGLQLLFYSVGIGQISSEVPQNLSASRPQDRQFILSSKKLLLSDSGFYLCAWSVPGAGANYGYTFGSGTRLTVV.